The source of this TCR beta chain is a study of blood T cell repertoires in COVID-19 (dated by TCRdb to 2019 to 2021). At the level of the whole study: Samples covering the acute and convalescent phases of COVID-19 were provided by collaborators in the United States, Italy and Spain. Deeply sampled blood TCRbeta repertoires from subjects exposed to, actively infected with, or recovered from COVID-19 were included in the dataset. The samples were drawn from two sources: the first 160 participants of the ongoing ImmuneRACE study, and 1,000 to 1,500 subjects contributed by 6 global collaborators. Where HLA class I and class II types were available, the types were taken from metadata supplied by the sample provider, not from assay-based typing. The repertoires were made available in a free public database intended to serve as a resource for research on the immune response to SARS-CoV-2. The sample metadata nearly always contained a de-identified subject ID, COVID-19 status, age in years and sex. The material from the prospective study consisted of cDNA or gDNA derived from T cells, B-cell-depleted T cells, or PBMCs.

Points the paper makes about the study in general: The amount of clinical and demographic metadata varied by source and participant and was provided uncurated.

TCRbeta CDR3 regions were amplified from genomic DNA using the immunoSEQ Assay, a bias-controlled multiplex PCR. As for how the authors treated the data: The number of nucleated cells in each sample was estimated by amplification of reference gene primers within the assay. To quantify the absolute abundance of each unique TCRbeta CDR3 rearrangement, sequence reads were collapsed and filtered. For each sample, productive Simpson clonality was calculated by taking the square root of Simpson's diversity index across productive rearrangements. In TCRdb, the immuneACCESS table is reduced to in-frame sequences with V and J assigned. These tables do not hold every clone; where another copy was compared, an unresolved V gene accounts for under half, and the others remain unexplained. D and trimming were read from the DNA, whereas the V and J calls and clone size are those reported in that table. In this sample the table shows about 230,000 clones, 75% to 90% of which occur a single time. 2% to 3% of the sample is taken by the ten largest.

As to this clone: What antigen it recognizes has not been identified. The record has no base qualities; no much larger clone is one base away.

The CDR3 numbers 18 residues from cysteine through phenylalanine. CDR3 DNA only is kept here, 54 bases in frame from base 1. Each collaborating institution followed its own protocols to collect whole blood in K2EDTA tubes. For TCRbeta analysis, collaborator samples were shipped as frozen whole blood, as isolated PBMCs, or as DNA extracted from either sample type. What was sequenced was peripheral blood. The clonotype originates from a woman between 70 and 85 years old with active or convalescent COVID-19. The V and J genes are TRBV1 and TRBJ2-4; the tabulated D call, TRBD2, remains unverified against the DNA. TRBV1 is reported as a pseudogene. The nucleotide sequence is given as TGCACCAGCCCCGGACTAGCGGGGGGGCCGGGGGCCAAAAACATTCAGTACTTC. It is translated as CTSPGLAGGPGAKNIQYF.